This is a list of T cell receptor beta chains from one sample in a study of T cells in localized non-small cell lung cancer. This table comes from immunoSEQ multiplex PCR, and its TCRdb copy is limited to in-frame clones, with some not included. The table shows more than 20,000 clones, with approximately 86% occurring only once. Source: peripheral blood, taken before any cancer treatment. The receptors were gathered from a female donor at least 60 years old with stage I lung adenocarcinoma. Both conserved end residues are part of each CDR3. A D gene is named only where the DNA matches it firmly. Some rows mark clone size as missing; the rest say once, few, many or name a class of expanded clone.

D gene,V gene,clone size,J gene,CDR3 DNA,CDR3 protein
TRBD1,TRBV2,NA,TRBJ2-1,TGTGCCAGCAGTCAGGACAGGGGGGGCTACAATGAGCAGTTCTTC,CASSQDRGGYNEQFF
NA,TRBV19,NA,TRBJ2-5,TGTGCCAGTAGGCGACGGGGAGAGGGAGAGACCCAGTACTTC,CASRRRGEGETQYF
TRBD2,TRBV5-6,NA,TRBJ2-6,TGTGCCAGCAGCTTGCGAGCGGGGTTCTCCTCTGGGGCCAACGTCCTGACTTTC,CASSLRAGFSSGANVLTF
TRBD1,TRBV30,NA,TRBJ2-7,TGTGCCTGGAGTACCGGGACAGGGGACGAGCAGTACTTC,CAWSTGTGDEQYF
NA,TRBV29-1,few,TRBJ2-7,TGCAGCGTTGCCGCCCCAACCTACGAGCAGTACTTC,CSVAAPTYEQYF
NA,TRBV19,NA,TRBJ1-4,TGTGCCAGTAGTATCGGGGCAGGAGGGAAACTGTTTTTT,CASSIGAGGKLFF
NA,TRBV21-1,NA,TRBJ2-7,TGTGCCAGCAGGAAGAGATACGAGCAGTACTTC,CASRKRYEQYF
NA,TRBV6-6,NA,TRBJ1-5,TGTGCCAGCAGTTACTCTGGCAGTACGGGCAATCAGCCCCAGCATTTT,CASSYSGSTGNQPQHF
TRBD2,TRBV5-1,NA,TRBJ2-7,TGCGCCAGCAGCTTACCGGGACTAGCGGGAATCTACGGGCAGTACTTC,CASSLPGLAGIYGQYF
TRBD1,TRBV7-9,NA,TRBJ1-1,TGTGCCAGCAGCCCTGACAGGGGCCCAAACACTGAAGCTTTCTTT,CASSPDRGPNTEAFF
TRBD1,TRBV18,NA,TRBJ1-3,TGTGCCAGCTCTCTTGGACAGGACACTGGAAACACCATATATTTT,CASSLGQDTGNTIYF
NA,TRBV14,NA,TRBJ2-3,TGTGCCAGCAGCCCGGAGAGCACAGATACGCAGTATTTT,CASSPESTDTQYF
NA,TRBV29-1,NA,TRBJ1-4,TGCAGCGTTGGGCTGTCGCAGTATGAAAAACTGTTTTTT,CSVGLSQYEKLFF
NA,TRBV6-1,NA,TRBJ1-5,TGTGCCAGCGTCGGAGGGGCCGAGAACAATCAGCCCCAGCATTTT,CASVGGAENNQPQHF
NA,TRBV19,NA,TRBJ2-7,TGTGCCAGTAGTATTTCGGGAAGTGTCTCCGAGCAGTACTTC,CASSISGSVSEQYF
NA,TRBV19,NA,TRBJ1-5,TGTGCCAGTTCCATTCTCTTAGAGCAGCCCCAGCATTTT,CASSILLEQPQHF
NA,TRBV9,NA,TRBJ2-1,TGTGCCAGCAGCGTAGGCGGTATGATAGCCGGGCTAAATGAGCAGTTCTTC,CASSVGGMIAGLNEQFF
NA,TRBV7-8,few,TRBJ2-5,TGTGCCAGCAGCTCCGACAGGTGGAAAGAGACCCAGTACTTC,CASSSDRWKETQYF
NA,TRBV21-1,NA,TRBJ2-1,TGTGCCAGCAGTCCAAAGAATGAGCAGTTCTTC,CASSPKNEQFF
NA,TRBV6-5,NA,TRBJ2-6,TGTGCCAGCCGGGGGACTGGGGCCAACGTCCTGACTTTC,CASRGTGANVLTF
NA,TRBV5-4,NA,TRBJ2-6,TGTGCCAGCAGCTTGGTGGGGGGCGGTGGGGCCAACGTCCTGACTTTC,CASSLVGGGGANVLTF
NA,TRBV6-1,once,TRBJ1-2,TGTGCCAGCAGTGTAGCTGAAAACTATGGCTACACCTTC,CASSVAENYGYTF